The following is a T cell receptor (beta chain) sequence with its context. Enrollment of patients from Seattle took place during active infection, with longitudinal follow-up. These data originate in a study of blood T cell repertoires in COVID-19. Overall study context: Samples came from the United States, Italy and Spain, spanning acute and convalescent COVID-19. T cells, B-cell-depleted T cells, or PBMCs supplied cDNA or gDNA.

In the source study's methods: Nucleated cell number was recorded as an estimate derived from reference gene primer amplification. Measured with immunoSEQ multiplex PCR; TCRdb has only the in-frame clones, and not every one. Clone size and the V and J calls come from that table; the DNA yielded D and trimming. The sample lists some 300,000 clones; around 90% were seen once. CDR1 is MNHEY and CDR2 is SVGEGT in the germline V gene. The CDR3 loop spans 16 amino acids. J gave up 0 bases and V 6 bases, and 6 bases lay outside the gene matches. The sample comprised peripheral blood. The sequence was collected from a woman between 45 and 60 years old with COVID-19, enrolled during active disease. The V gene is TRBV6-2 or TRBV6-3, the J gene TRBJ2-2, with TRBD1 matching over 8 bases. This chain's CDR3 is CASRYGQGSNTGELFF. The DNA for the CDR3 is TGTGCCAGCAGATACGGACAGGGTTCGAACACCGGGGAGCTGTTTTTT.